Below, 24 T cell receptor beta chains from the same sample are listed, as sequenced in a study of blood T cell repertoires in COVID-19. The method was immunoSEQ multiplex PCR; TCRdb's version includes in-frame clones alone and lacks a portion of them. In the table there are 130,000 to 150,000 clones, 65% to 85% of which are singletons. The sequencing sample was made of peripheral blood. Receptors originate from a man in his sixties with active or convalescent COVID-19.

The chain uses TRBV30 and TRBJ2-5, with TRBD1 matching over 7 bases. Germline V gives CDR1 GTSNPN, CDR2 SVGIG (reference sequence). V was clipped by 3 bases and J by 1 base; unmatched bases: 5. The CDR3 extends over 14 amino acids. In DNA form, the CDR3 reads TGTGCCTGGAGCAAGGGGACAGCCCAAGAGACCCAGTACTTC. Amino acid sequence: CAWSKGTAQETQYF.

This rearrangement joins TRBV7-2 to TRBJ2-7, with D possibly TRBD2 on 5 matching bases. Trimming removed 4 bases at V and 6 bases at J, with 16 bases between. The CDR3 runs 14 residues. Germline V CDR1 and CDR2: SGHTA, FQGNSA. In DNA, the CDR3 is TGTGCCAGCAGCTCCCTGGCCGGGGAGAGCGAGCAGTACTTC. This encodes CASSSLAGESEQYF.

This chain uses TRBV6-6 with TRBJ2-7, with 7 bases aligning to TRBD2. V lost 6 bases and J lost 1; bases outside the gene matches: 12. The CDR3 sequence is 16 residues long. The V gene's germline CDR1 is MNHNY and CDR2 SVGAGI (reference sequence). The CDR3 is CASSTSSGSTSYEQYF. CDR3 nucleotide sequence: TGTGCCAGCAGCACTTCTAGCGGCTCGACGTCCTACGAGCAGTACTTC.

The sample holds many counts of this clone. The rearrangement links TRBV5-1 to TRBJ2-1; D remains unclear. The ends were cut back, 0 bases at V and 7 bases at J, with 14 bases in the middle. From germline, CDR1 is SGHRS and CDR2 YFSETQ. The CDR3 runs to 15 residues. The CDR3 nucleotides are TGCGCCAGCAGCTTGGCGTTGGGCACCCTAAATGAGCAGTTCTTC. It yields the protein CASSLALGTLNEQFF. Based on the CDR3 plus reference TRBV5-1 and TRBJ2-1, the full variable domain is KAGVTQTPRYLIKTRGQQVTLSCSPISGHRSVSWYQQTPGQGLQFLFEYFSETQRNKGNFPGRFSGRQFSNSRSEMNVSTLELGDSALYLCASSLALGTLNEQFFGPGTRLTVL.

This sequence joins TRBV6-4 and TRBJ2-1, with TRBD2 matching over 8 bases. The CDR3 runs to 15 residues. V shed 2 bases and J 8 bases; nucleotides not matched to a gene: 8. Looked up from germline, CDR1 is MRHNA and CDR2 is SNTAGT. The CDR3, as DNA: TGTGCCAGCAGTGACGTAGCGGGAAGTCTCGATGAGCAGTTCTTC. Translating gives CASSDVAGSLDEQFF.

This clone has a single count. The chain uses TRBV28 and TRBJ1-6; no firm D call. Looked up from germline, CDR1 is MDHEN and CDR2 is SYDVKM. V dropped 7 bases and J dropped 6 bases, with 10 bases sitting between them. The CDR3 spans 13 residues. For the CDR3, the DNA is TGTGCCAGCACCCCGCCCGGTAATTCACCCCTCCACTTT. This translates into CASTPPGNSPLHF.

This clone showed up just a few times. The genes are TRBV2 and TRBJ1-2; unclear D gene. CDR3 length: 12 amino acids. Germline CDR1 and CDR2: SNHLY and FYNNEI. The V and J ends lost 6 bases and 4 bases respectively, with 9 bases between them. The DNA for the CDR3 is TGTGCCAGCAGCAGCCAGGCCTATGGCTACACCTTC. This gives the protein CASSSQAYGYTF. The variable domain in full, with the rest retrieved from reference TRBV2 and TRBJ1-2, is EPEVTQTPSHQVTQMGQEVILRCVPISNHLYFYWYRQILGQKVEFLVSFYNNEISEKSEIFDDQFSVERPDGSNFTLKIRSTKLEDSAMYFCASSSQAYGYTFGSGTRLTVV.

DNA of the CDR3: TGTGCCAGCAGCTTTGGGGCAGGGATAGGCAATCAGCCCCAGCATTTT. Translated: CASSFGAGIGNQPQHF. The chain employs TRBV7-9 and TRBJ1-5; D is perhaps TRBD1 (5 bases). V shed 3 bases and J shed 2 bases, with 14 bases lying between them. CDR3 size: 16 residues. Germline V gene data show CDR1 as SEHNR and CDR2 as FQNEAQ (reference sequence).

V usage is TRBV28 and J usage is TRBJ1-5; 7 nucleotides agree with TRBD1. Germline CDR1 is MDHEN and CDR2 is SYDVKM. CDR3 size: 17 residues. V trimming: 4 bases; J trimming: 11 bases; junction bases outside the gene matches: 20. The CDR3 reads CASSSPVGTAFAAAQHF. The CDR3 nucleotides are TGTGCCAGCAGTTCACCTGTGGGGACAGCATTTGCCGCGGCCCAGCATTTT. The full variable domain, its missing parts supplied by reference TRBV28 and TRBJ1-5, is DVKVTQSSRYLVKRTGEKVFLECVQDMDHENMFWYRQDPGLGLRLIYFSYDVKMKEKGDIPEGYSVSREKKERFSLILESASTNQTSMYLCASSSPVGTAFAAAQHFGDGTRLSIL.

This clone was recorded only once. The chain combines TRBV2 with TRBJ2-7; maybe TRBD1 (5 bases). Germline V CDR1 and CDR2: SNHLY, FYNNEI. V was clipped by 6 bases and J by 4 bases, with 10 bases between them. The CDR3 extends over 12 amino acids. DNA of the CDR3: TGTGCCAGCAGGCCTGACAGTTACGAGCAGTACTTC. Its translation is CASRPDSYEQYF. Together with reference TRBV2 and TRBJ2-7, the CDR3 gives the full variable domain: EPEVTQTPSHQVTQMGQEVILRCVPISNHLYFYWYRQILGQKVEFLVSFYNNEISEKSEIFDDQFSVERPDGSNFTLKIRSTKLEDSAMYFCASRPDSYEQYFGPGTRLTVT.

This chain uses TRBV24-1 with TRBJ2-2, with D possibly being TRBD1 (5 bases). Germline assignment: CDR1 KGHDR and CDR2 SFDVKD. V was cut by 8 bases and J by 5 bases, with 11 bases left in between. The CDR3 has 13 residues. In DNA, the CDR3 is TGTGCCACCAATATGGCAGGGACCGGGGAGCTGTTTTTT. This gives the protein CATNMAGTGELFF.

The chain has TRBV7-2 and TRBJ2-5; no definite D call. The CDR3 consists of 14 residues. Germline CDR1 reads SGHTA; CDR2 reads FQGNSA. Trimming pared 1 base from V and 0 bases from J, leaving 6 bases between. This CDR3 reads CASSLGRDQETQYF. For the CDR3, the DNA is TGTGCCAGCAGCTTAGGACGGGACCAAGAGACCCAGTACTTC.

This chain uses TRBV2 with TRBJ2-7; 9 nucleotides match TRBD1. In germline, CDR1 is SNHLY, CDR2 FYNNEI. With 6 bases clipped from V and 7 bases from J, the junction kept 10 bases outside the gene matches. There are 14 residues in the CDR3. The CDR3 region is CASRITGGRREQYF. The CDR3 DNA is TGTGCCAGCAGGATTACAGGGGGCCGGCGGGAGCAGTACTTC.

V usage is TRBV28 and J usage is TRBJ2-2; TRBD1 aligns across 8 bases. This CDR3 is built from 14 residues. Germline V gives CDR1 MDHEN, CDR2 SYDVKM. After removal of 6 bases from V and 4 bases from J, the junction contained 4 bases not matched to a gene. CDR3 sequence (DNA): TGTGCCAGCAGGGGGACAGGCGGCACCGGGGAGCTGTTTTTT. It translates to CASRGTGGTGELFF.

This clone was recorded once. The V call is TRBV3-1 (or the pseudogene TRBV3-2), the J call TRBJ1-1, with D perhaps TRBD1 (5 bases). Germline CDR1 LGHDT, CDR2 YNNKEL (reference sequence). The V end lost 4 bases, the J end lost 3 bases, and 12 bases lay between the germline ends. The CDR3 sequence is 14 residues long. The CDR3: CASSRIGGDTEAFF. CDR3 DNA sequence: TGTGCCAGCAGCCGAATTGGGGGGGACACTGAAGCTTTCTTT.

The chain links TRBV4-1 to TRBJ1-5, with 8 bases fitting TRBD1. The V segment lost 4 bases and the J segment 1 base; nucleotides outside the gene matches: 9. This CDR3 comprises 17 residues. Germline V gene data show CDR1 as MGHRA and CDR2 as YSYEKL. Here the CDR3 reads CASSLHGQGRSNQPQHF. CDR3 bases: TGCGCCAGCAGCCTTCATGGACAGGGTAGGAGCAATCAGCCCCAGCATTTT.

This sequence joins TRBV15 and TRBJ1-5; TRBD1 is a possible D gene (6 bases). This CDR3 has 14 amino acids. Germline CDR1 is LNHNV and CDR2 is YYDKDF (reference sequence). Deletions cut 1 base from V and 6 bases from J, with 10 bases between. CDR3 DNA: TGTGCCACCAGCAGAGGGGGGCGGAGTCAGCCCCAGCATTTT. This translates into CATSRGGRSQPQHF.

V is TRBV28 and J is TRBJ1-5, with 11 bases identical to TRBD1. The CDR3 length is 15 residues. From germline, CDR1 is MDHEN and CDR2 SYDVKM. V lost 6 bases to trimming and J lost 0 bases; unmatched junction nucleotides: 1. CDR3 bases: TGTGCCAGCAGGGGACAGGGGGTTAGCAATCAGCCCCAGCATTTT. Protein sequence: CASRGQGVSNQPQHF.

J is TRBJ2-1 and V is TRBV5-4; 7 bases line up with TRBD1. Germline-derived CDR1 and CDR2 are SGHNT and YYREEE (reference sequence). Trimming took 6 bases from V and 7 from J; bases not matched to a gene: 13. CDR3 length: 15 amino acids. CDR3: CASKLDNRGENEQFF. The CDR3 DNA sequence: TGTGCCAGCAAGCTTGATAACAGGGGTGAGAATGAGCAGTTCTTC.

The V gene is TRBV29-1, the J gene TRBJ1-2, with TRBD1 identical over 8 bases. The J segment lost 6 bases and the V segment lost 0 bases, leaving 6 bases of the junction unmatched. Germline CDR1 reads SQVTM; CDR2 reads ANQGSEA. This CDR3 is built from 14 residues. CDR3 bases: TGCAGCGTTGAAGAAGGACAGGGAGCAAATGGCTACACCTTC. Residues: CSVEEGQGANGYTF. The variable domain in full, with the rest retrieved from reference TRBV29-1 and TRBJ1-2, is SAVISQKPSRDICQRGTSLTIQCQVDSQVTMMFWYRQQPGQSLTLIATANQGSEATYESGFVIDKFPISRPNLTFSTLTVSNMSPEDSSIYLCSVEEGQGANGYTFGSGTRLTVV.

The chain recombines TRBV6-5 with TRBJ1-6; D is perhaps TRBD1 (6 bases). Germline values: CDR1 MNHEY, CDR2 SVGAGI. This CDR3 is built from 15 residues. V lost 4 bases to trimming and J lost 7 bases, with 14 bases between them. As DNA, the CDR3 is TGTGCCAGCAGTTTGTCACCGAGGGGGAATTCACCCCTCCACTTT. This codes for CASSLSPRGNSPLHF.

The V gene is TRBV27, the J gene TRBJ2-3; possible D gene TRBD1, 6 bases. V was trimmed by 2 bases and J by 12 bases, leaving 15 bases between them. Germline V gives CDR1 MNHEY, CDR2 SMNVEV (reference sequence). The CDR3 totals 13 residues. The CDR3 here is CASSLDPGTHQYF. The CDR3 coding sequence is TGTGCCAGCAGTTTAGATCCCGGGACACATCAGTATTTT.

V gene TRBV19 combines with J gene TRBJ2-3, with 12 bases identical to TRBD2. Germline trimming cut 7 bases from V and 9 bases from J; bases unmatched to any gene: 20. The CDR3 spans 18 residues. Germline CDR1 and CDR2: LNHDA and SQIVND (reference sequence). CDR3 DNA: TGTGCCAGTACTGGGGGACTAGCGGGCTACACCCAGGGGTCCACGCAGTATTTT. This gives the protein CASTGGLAGYTQGSTQYF.

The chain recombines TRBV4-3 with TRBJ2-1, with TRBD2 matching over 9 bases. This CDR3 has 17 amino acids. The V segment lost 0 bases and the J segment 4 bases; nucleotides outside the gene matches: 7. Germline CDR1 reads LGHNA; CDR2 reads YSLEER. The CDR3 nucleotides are TGCGCCAGCAGCCAAGACCCCGGGCTAGCGGGGTACAATGAGCAGTTCTTC. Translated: CASSQDPGLAGYNEQFF.